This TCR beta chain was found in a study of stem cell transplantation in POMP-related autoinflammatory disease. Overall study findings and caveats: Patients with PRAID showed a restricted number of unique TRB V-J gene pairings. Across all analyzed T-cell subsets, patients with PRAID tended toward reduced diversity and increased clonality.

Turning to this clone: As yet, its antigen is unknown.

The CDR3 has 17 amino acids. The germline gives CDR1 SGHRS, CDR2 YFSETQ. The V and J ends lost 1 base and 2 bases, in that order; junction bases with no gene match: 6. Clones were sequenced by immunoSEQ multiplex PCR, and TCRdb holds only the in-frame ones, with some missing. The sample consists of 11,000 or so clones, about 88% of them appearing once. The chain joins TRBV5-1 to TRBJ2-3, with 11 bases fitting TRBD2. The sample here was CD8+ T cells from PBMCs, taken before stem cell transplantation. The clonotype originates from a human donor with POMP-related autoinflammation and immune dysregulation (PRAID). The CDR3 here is CASSLPLAGVNTDTQYF. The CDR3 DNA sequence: TGCGCCAGCAGCTTGCCACTAGCGGGAGTTAACACAGATACGCAGTATTTT.